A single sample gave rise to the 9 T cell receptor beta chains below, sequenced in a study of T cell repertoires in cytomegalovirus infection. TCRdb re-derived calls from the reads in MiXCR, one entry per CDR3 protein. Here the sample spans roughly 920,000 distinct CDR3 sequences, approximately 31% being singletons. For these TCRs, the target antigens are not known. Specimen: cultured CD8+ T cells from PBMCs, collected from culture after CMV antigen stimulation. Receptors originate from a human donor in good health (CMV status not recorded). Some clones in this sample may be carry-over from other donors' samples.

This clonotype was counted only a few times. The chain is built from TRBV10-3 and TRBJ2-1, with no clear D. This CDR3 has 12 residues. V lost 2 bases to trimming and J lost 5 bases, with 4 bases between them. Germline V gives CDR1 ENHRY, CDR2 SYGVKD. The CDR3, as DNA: TGTGCCATCAGTGAGGGGAACAATGAGCAGTTCTTC. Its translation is CAISEGNNEQFF.

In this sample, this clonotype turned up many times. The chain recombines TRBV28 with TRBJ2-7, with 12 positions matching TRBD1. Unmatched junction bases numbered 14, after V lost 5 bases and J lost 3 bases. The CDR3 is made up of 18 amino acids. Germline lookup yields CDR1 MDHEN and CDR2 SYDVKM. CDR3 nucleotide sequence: TGTGCCAGCAGTCCTACCCGGATCGGGACAGGGGGCTTCTACGAGCAGTACGTC. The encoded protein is CASSPTRIGTGGFYEQYV.

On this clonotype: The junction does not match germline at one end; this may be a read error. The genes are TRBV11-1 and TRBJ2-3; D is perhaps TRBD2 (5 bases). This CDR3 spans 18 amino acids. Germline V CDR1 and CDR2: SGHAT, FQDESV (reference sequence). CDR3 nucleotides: TGTGCCAACAGCGGTGACGGGCAGCGTAGAACTAGCACAGATACGCAGTATTTT. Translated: CANSGDGQRRTSTDTQYF. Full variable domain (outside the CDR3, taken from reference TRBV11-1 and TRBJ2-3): EAEVAQSPRYKITEKSQAVAFWCDPISGHATLYWYRQILGQGPELLVQFQDESVVDDSQLPKDRFSAERLKGVDSTLKIQPAELGDSAMYLCANSGDGQRRTSTDTQYFGPGTRLTVL.

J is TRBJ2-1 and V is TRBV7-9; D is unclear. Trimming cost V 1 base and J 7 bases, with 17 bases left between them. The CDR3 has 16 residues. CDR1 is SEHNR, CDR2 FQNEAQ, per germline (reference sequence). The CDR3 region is CASSLEGRMIKNEQFF. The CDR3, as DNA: TGTGCCAGCAGCTTAGAAGGGCGTATGATTAAAAATGAGCAGTTCTTC.

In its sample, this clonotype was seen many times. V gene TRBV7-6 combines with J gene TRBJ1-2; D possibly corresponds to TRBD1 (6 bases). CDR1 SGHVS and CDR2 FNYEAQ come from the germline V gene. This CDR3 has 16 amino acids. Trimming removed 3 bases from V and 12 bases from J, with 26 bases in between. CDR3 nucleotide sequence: TGTGCCAGCAGCTTCGCCCCAGGGGACCCCAGCGATTTCCACACCTTC. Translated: CASSFAPGDPSDFHTF.

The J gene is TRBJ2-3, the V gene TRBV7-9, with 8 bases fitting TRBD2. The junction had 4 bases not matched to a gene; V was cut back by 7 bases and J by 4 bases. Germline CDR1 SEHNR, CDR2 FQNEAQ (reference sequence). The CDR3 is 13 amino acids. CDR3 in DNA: TGTGCCAGCATCGCGGGGGGCGCAGATACGCAGTATTTT. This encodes CASIAGGADTQYF.

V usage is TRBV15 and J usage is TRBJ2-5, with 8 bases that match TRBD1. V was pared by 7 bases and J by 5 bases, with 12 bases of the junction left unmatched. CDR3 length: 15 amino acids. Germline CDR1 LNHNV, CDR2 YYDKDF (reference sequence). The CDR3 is CATKDTGTGRETQYF. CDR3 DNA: TGTGCCACCAAGGATACCGGGACAGGACGGGAGACCCAGTACTTC.

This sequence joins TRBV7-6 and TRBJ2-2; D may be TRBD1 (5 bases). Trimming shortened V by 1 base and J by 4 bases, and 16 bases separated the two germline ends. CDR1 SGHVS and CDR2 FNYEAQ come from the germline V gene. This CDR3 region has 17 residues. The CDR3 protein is CASSLDVTDLPTGELFF. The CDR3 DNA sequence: TGTGCCAGCAGCTTAGATGTGACAGACCTCCCCACCGGGGAGCTGTTTTTT.

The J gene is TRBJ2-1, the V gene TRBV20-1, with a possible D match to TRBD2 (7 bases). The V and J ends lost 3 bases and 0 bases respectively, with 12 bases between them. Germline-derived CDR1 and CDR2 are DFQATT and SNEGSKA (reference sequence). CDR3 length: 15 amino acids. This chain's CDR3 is CSASGGGRSYNEQFF. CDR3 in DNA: TGCAGTGCTAGCGGCGGGGGCCGCTCCTACAATGAGCAGTTCTTC.